The source of this T cell receptor beta chain is a study of blood T cells in healthy people across ages. This clonotype was seen more than once but under ten times. The CDR3 runs 13 residues. CDR1 and CDR2 from the germline V gene are LNHDA and SQIVND (reference sequence). The use of a sample-barcoded 5' primer and a J-beta primer mix characterized a second PCR of roughly 6 to 11 cycles. TCRdb reanalysed the 5' RACE reads using MiXCR and keeps one entry per CDR3 protein. Of some 760,000 distinct CDR3 sequences in the sample, 25% were seen once. This same sample was also part of a study on T cells of mothers and their children.

The chain couples TRBV19 to TRBJ2-5; D may be TRBD1 (5 bases). The DNA end is more similar to TRBJ2-7, so the J call may be wrong. Source material: blood. The clonotype originates from a boy between 10 and 17 years old in good health. CDR3 nucleotides: TGTGCCAGTAGTATCTCAGGGACCTACGAGCAGTACTTC. Its protein is CASSISGTYEQYF.